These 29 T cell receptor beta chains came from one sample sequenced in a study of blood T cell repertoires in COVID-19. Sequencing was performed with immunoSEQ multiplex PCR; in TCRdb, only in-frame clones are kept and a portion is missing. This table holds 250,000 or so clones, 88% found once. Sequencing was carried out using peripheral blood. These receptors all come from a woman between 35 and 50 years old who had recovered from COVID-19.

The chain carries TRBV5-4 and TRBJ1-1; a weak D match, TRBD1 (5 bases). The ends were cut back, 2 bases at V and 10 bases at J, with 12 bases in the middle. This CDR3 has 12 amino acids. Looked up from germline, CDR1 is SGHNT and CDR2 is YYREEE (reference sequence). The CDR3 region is CASSFPAGGAFF. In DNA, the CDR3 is TGTGCCAGCAGCTTCCCGGCGGGGGGAGCTTTCTTT.

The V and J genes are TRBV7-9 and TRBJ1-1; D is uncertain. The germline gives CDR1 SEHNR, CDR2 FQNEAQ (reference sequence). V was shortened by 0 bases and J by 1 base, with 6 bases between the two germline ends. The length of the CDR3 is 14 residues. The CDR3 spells CASSLARQNTEAFF. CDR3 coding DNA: TGTGCCAGCAGCTTAGCGCGACAGAACACTGAAGCTTTCTTT.

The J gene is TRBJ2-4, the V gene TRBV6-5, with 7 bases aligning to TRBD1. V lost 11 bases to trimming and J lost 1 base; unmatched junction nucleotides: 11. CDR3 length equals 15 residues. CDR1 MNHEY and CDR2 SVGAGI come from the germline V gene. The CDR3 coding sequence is TGTGCCTCACAGACAGGGCCGGGGGCCAAAAACATTCAGTACTTC. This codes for CASQTGPGAKNIQYF.

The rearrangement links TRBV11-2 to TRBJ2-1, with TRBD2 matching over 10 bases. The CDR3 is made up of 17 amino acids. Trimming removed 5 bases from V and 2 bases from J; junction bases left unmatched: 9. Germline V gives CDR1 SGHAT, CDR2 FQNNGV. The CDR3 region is CASSTSSSGSPYNEQFF. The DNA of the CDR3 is TGTGCCAGCAGCACATCATCTAGCGGGAGCCCCTACAATGAGCAGTTCTTC. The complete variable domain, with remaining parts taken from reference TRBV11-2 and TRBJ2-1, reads EAGVAQSPRYKIIEKRQSVAFWCNPISGHATLYWYQQILGQGPKLLIQFQNNGVVDDSQLPKDRFSAERLKGVDSTLKIQPAKLEDSAVYLCASSTSSSGSPYNEQFFGPGTRLTVL.

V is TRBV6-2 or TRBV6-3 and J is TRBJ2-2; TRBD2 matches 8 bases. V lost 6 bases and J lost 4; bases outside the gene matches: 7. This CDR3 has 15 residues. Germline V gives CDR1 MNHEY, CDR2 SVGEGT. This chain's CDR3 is CASSQTSVRTGELFF. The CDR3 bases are TGTGCCAGCAGCCAGACTAGCGTGCGCACCGGGGAGCTGTTTTTT.

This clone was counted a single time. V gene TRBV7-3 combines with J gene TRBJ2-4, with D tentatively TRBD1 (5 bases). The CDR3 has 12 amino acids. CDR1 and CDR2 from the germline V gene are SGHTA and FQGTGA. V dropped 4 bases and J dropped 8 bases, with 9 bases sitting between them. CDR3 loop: CASSSLGDIQYF. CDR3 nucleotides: TGTGCCAGCAGCTCCCTAGGGGACATTCAGTACTTC.

The CDR3 protein is CAWSTENTEAFF. The CDR3, as DNA: TGTGCCTGGAGTACAGAGAACACTGAAGCTTTCTTT. V gene TRBV30 combines with J gene TRBJ1-1; D gene unclear. Trimming removed 2 bases from V and 1 base from J, with 5 bases in between. Looked up from germline, CDR1 is GTSNPN and CDR2 is SVGIG (reference sequence). CDR3 length equals 12 residues.

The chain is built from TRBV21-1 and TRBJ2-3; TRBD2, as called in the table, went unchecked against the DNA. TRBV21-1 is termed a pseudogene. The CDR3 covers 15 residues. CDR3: CASPRGGARTDTQYF. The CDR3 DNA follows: TGTGCCAGCCCCCGGGGGGGGGCCCGCACAGATACGCAGTATTTT.

The CDR3 DNA sequence: TGTGCCAGCAGCGCCCGGGACAGGGGTGTTCTGTACTTC. Translated, it gives CASSARDRGVLYF. V is TRBV5-6 and J is TRBJ2-7, with 10 nucleotides matching TRBD1. Germline V CDR1 and CDR2: SGHDT, YYEEEE. The ends lost 4 bases at V and 12 bases at J; junction bases unmatched: 10. The CDR3 runs 13 residues.

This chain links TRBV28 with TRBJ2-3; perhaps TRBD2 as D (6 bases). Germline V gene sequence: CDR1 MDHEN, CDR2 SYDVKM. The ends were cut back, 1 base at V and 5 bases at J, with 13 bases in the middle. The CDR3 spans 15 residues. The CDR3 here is CASSLLTGRGDTQYF. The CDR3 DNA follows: TGTGCCAGCAGTTTATTGACGGGGCGGGGAGATACGCAGTATTTT.

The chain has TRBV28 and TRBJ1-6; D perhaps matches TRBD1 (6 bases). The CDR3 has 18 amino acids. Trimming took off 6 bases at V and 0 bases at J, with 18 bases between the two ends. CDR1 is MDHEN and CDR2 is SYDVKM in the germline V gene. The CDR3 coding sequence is TGTGCCAGCAGGACTGAAGGACAGCCGAGCTCCTATAATTCACCCCTCCACTTT. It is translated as CASRTEGQPSSYNSPLHF. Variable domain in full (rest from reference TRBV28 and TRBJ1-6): DVKVTQSSRYLVKRTGEKVFLECVQDMDHENMFWYRQDPGLGLRLIYFSYDVKMKEKGDIPEGYSVSREKKERFSLILESASTNQTSMYLCASRTEGQPSSYNSPLHFGNGTRLTVT.

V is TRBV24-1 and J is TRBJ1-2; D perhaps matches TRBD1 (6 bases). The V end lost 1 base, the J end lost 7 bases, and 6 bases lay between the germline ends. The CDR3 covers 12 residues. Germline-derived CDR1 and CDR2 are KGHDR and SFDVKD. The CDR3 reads CATSDLGGGYTF. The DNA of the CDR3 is TGTGCCACCAGTGATTTAGGGGGTGGCTACACCTTC.

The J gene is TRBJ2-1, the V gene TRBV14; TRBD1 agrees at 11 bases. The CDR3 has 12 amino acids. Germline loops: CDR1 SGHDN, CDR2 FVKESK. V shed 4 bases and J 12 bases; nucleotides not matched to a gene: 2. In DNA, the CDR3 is TGTGCCAGCAGCCCGGGACAGGGGGGGCAGTTCTTC. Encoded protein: CASSPGQGGQFF.

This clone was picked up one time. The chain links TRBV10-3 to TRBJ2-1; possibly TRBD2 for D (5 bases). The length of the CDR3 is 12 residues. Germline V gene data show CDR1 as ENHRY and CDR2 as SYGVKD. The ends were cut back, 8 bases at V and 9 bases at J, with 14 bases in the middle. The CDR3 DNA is TGTGCCATCCGGGGTGGCGGCGGTGAGCAGTTCTTC. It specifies CAIRGGGGEQFF.

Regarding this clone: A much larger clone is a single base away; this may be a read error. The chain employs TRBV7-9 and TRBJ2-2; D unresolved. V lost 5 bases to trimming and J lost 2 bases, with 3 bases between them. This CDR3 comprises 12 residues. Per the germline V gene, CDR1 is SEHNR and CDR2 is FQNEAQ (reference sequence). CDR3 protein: CASSPNTGELFF. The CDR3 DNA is TGTGCCAGCAGCCCAAACACCGGGGAGCTGTTTTTT.

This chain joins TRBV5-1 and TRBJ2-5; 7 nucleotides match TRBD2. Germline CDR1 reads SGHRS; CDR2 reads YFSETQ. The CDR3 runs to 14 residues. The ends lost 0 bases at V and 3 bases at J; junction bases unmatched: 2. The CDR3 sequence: CASSLVAGEETQYF. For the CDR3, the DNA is TGCGCCAGCAGCTTGGTGGCGGGAGAAGAGACCCAGTACTTC.

The CDR3: CASSPGTGPGPQHF. CDR3 nucleotides: TGTGCCAGCAGTCCTGGGACAGGGCCCGGCCCCCAGCATTTT. The chain couples TRBV6-5 to TRBJ1-5; 9 bases map to TRBD1. This CDR3 region has 14 residues. Germline V lookup: CDR1 MNHEY, CDR2 SVGAGI. The V gene end was trimmed by 5 bases and the J gene end by 10 bases; junction bases not matched to a gene: 9.

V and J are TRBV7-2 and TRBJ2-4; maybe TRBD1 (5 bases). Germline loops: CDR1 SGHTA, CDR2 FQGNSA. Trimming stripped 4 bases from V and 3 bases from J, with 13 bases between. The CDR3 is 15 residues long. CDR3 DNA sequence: TGTGCCAGCAGCTGGGGCTCTTCAGTCAAAAACATTCAGTACTTC. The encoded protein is CASSWGSSVKNIQYF.

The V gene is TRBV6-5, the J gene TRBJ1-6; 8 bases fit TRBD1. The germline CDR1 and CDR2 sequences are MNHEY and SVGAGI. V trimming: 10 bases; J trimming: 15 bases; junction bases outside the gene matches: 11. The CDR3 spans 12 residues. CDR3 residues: CATRDRTLGLHF. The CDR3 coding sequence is TGTGCCACCAGGGACAGGACCCTGGGCCTCCACTTT.

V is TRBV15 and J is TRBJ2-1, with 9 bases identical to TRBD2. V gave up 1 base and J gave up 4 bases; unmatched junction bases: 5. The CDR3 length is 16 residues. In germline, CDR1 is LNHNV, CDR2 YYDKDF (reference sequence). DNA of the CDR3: TGTGCCACCAGCAGAGTTGGCGGGAGGGGTTACAATGAGCAGTTCTTC. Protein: CATSRVGGRGYNEQFF.

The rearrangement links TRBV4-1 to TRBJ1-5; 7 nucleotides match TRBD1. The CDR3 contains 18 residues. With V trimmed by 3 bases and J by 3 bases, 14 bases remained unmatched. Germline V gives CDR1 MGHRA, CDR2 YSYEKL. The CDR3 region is CASSQRPGQRQTNQPQHF. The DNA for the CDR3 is TGCGCCAGCAGCCAGCGCCCGGGACAGCGACAAACCAATCAGCCCCAGCATTTT.

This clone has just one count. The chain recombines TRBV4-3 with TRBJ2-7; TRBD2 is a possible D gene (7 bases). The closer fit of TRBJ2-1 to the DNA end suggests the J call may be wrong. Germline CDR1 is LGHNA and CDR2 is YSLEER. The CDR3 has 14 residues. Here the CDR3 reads CASSQGRGLNEQFF. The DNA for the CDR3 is TGCGCCAGCAGCCAAGGGCGGGGGCTGAATGAGCAGTTCTTC.

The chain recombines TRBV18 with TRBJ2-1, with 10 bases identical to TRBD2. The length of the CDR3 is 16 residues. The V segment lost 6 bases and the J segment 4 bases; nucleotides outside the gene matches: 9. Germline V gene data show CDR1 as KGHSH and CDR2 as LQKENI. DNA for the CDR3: TGTGCCAGCTCCCCCCCCCTAGCGGGAGTGTACAATGAGCAGTTCTTC. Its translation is CASSPPLAGVYNEQFF.

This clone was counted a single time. The CDR3 DNA follows: TGCGCCAGCAGCTACACGGGACTAAATCAGCCCCAGCATTTT. Translation: CASSYTGLNQPQHF. The J gene is TRBJ1-5, the V gene TRBV5-1, with D possibly being TRBD1 (5 bases). CDR1 and CDR2 from the germline V gene are SGHRS and YFSETQ. The CDR3 is made up of 14 amino acids. V lost 3 bases and J lost 4, with 11 bases in between.

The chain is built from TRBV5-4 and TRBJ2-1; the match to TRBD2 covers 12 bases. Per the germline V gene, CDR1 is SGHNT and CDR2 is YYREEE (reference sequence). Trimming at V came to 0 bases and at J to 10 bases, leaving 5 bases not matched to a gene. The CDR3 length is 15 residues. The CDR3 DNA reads TGTGCCAGCAGCTTGGGACTAGCGGGAGACCACGAGCAGTTCTTC. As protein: CASSLGLAGDHEQFF. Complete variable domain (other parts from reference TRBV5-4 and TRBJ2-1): ETGVTQSPTHLIKTRGQQVTLRCSSQSGHNTVSWYQQALGQGPQFIFQYYREEENGRGNFPPRFSGLQFPNYSSELNVNALELDDSALYLCASSLGLAGDHEQFFGPGTRLTVL.

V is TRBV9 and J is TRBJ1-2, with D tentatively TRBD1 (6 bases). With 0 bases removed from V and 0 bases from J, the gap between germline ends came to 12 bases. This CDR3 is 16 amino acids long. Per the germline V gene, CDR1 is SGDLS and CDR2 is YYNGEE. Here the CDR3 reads CASSVVSGQTNYGYTF. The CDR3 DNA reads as TGTGCCAGCAGCGTAGTTTCAGGACAGACTAACTATGGCTACACCTTC. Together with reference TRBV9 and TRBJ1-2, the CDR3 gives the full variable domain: DSGVTQTPKHLITATGQRVTLRCSPRSGDLSVYWYQQSLDQGLQFLIQYYNGEERAKGNILERFSAQQFPDLHSELNLSSLELGDSALYFCASSVVSGQTNYGYTFGSGTRLTVV.

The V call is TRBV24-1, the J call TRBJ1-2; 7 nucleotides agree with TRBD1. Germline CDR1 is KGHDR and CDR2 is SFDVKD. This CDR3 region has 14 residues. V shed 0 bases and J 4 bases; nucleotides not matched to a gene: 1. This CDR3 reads CATSDLRTGYGYTF. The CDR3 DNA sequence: TGTGCCACCAGTGATTTGCGGACAGGCTATGGCTACACCTTC.

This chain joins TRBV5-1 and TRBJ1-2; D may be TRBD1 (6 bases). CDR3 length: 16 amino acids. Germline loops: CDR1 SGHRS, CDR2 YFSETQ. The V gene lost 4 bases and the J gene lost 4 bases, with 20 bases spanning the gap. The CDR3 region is CASSPLRGALPYGYTF. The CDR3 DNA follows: TGCGCCAGCAGCCCCCTTCGGGGGGCGCTACCCTATGGCTACACCTTC.

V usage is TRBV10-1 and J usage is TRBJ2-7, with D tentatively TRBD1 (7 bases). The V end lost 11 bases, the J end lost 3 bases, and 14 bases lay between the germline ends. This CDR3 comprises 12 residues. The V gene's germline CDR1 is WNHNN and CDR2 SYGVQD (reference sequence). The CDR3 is CAQGVADYEQYV. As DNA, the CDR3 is TGCGCCCAGGGGGTAGCGGACTACGAGCAGTACGTC.